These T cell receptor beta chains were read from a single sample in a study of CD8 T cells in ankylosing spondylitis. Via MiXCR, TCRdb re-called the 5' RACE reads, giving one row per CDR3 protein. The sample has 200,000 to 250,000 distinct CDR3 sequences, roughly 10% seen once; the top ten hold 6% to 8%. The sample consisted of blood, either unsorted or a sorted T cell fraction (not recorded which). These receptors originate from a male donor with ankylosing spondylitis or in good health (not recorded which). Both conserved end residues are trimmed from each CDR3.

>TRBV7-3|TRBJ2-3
ASSYGASGPDTQY
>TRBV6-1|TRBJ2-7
ASSEILASPY
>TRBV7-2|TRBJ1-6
ASSSVHAFNSPLH
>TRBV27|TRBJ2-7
ASRGVGRSHEQY
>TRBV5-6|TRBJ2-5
ASSLEKVYQETQY
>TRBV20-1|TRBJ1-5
SAATDRTQH
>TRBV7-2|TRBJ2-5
ASSLVFETQY
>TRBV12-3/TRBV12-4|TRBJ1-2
ASSISPDCGYT
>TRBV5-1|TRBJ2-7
ASSTSGTLYEQY
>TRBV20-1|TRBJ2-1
SARGMQGSRGQF
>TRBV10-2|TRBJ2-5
ATKTGRGRETQY
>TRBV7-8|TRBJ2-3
ASSPYRGFADTQY
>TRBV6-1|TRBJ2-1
ASSQSVSYNEQF
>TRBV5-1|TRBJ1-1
ASSFTPDSWGGVGTEAF
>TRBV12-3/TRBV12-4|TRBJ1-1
ASSLDFMNTEAF
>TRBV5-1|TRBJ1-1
ASSLGSGHPNTEAF
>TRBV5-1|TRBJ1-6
ASSFGQGASPLH
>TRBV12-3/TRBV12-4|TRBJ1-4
ASSTTMTGGSEKLF
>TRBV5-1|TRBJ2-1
ASSLDNEQF
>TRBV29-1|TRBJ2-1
SVGASSEVSPYNEQF
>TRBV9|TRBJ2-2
ASSVGTYGELF
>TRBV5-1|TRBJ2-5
ASRVGTGSETQY
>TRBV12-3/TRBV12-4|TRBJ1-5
ASSSRAWGNQPQH
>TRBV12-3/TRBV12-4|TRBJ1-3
ASSFSWTEGNTIY
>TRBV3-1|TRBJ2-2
ASSPGAVESTGELF
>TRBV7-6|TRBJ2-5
ASSRSIQETQY
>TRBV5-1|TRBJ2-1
ASSLDRVVENEQF
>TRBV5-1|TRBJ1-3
ASSLTGSGNTIY
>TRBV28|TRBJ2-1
ASSWGNRGPYNEQF